This T cell receptor (beta chain) was recovered during a study of blood T cell repertoires in COVID-19 (dated by TCRdb to 2020 to 2021). Regarding the study in general: Samples from collaborators originated in the United States, Italy and Spain and spanned both the acute and convalescent phases of COVID-19. The prospective study material was composed of cDNA or gDNA derived from T cells, B-cell-depleted T cells, or PBMCs. Deeply sampled blood TCRbeta repertoires from subjects exposed to, actively infected with, or recovered from COVID-19 were included in the dataset. The repertoires were released in a freely available public database intended as a resource for research on the immune response to SARS-CoV-2. The samples were drawn from two sources: the first 160 participants of the ongoing ImmuneRACE study, and 1,000 to 1,500 subjects contributed by 6 global collaborators. Nearly every sample came with metadata listing a de-identified subject ID, COVID-19 status, age in years and sex. Where available, HLA class I and class II types were obtained from metadata supplied by the sample provider rather than from assay-based typing.

V lost 6 bases and J lost 8 bases, and the count of bases not matched to a germline gene is 14. Taken from cysteine to phenylalanine, the CDR3 has 17 residues. The entry retains the CDR3 DNA only, 51 bases that are in frame from base 1. Looking up the germline V gene yields CDR1 MDHEN and CDR2 SYDVKM. On this clone: Its specific antigen is unknown. Per-nucleotide qualities are absent, and no much larger clonotype sits a single base away.

Each collaborating institution followed its own protocols to collect whole blood in K2EDTA tubes. For TCRbeta analysis, collaborators shipped samples in one of three forms: frozen whole blood, isolated PBMCs, or DNA extracted from either of those sample types. TCRbeta CDR3 regions were amplified from genomic DNA using the immunoSEQ Assay, a bias-controlled multiplex PCR. Processing in the source paper ran as follows. The number of nucleated cells in each sample was estimated from the amplification of reference gene primers within the assay. To quantify the absolute abundance of each unique TCRbeta CDR3 rearrangement, sequence reads were collapsed and filtered. For each sample, productive Simpson clonality was calculated as the square root of Simpson's diversity index over productive rearrangements. The clones in this table, taken by TCRdb from immuneACCESS, are in-frame only. Not every clone is retained; where verified, under half of the shortfall comes from an unresolved V gene, and the cause of the rest is unknown. That table is the source of V, J and clone size, and D and trimming were worked out from the DNA. Here the sample has around 150,000 clones; 79% occur a single time. The ten largest clones capture over 7% of the sample.

The paper's findings and limits, for the study overall: How much clinical and demographic metadata was included differed by source and by participant, and the metadata was provided uncurated.

The sequence is built from TRBV28 and TRBJ1-4, with 11 junctional bases fitting TRBD1. Sequenced material: peripheral blood. This receptor was identified in a man aged 50 or older with active or convalescent COVID-19. Here is the DNA: TGTGCCAGCAGCCTAGGGCGCCACGGGACAGGGGGAGAAAAACTGTTTTTT. Translation gives CASSLGRHGTGGEKLFF.